The 25 T cell receptor beta chains below come from one sample, sequenced in a study of blood T cell repertoires in COVID-19. Libraries were prepared by immunoSEQ multiplex PCR; TCRdb keeps only in-frame clonotypes and omits some of them. This table has 350,000 to 550,000 clones, around 89% appearing once. Sequencing was performed on peripheral blood. The source of these receptors is a young woman with acute or convalescent COVID-19.

The CDR3 DNA reads as TGCAGCGCTCGGACAGGGTGGGAGACCCAGTACTTC. It encodes CSARTGWETQYF. V usage is TRBV29-1 and J usage is TRBJ2-5; TRBD1 agrees at 8 bases. CDR3 length equals 12 residues. Germline V CDR1 and CDR2: SQVTM, ANQGSEA. V shed 7 bases and J 5 bases; nucleotides not matched to a gene: 6.

The rearrangement uses TRBV24-1 and TRBJ2-3; 10 bases match TRBD2. Germline lookup yields CDR1 KGHDR and CDR2 SFDVKD. The junction had 5 bases not matched to a gene; V was cut back by 1 base and J by 11 bases. This CDR3 comprises 14 residues. CDR3 amino acids: CATSDLITSGKQYF. The CDR3 DNA is TGTGCCACCAGTGATTTAATAACTAGCGGGAAGCAGTATTTT.

This chain connects TRBV28 to TRBJ1-2; unclear D gene. This CDR3 comprises 12 residues. Trimming cost V 7 bases and J 8 bases, with 14 bases left between them. Looked up from germline, CDR1 is MDHEN and CDR2 is SYDVKM. CDR3 coding DNA: TGTGCCAGCAACCCGGGTCCCTGGGGCTACACCTTC. The encoded protein is CASNPGPWGYTF.

This clone appeared a single time. The chain has TRBV27 and TRBJ2-3, with D possibly being TRBD1 (6 bases). CDR1 and CDR2 from the germline V gene are MNHEY and SMNVEV (reference sequence). Trimming stripped 7 bases from V and 1 base from J, with 18 bases between. The CDR3 is 16 residues long. CDR3 loop: CASIPSQGRRTDTQYF. CDR3 sequence (DNA): TGTGCCAGCATCCCTTCCCAGGGGCGACGCACAGATACGCAGTATTTT.

The rearrangement uses TRBV7-9 and TRBJ1-2; the match to TRBD1 covers 10 bases. The CDR3 is 16 residues long. Germline V gene sequence: CDR1 SEHNR, CDR2 FQNEAQ (reference sequence). The trim removed 5 bases at V and 6 bases at J, leaving 12 bases unmatched. CDR3 sequence reads: CASSATPDRGPHGYTF. In DNA form, the CDR3 reads TGTGCCAGCAGCGCTACTCCCGACAGGGGGCCCCATGGCTACACCTTC.

The chain combines TRBV5-1 with TRBJ2-7; 10 bases match TRBD1. Trimming at V came to 0 bases and at J to 6 bases, leaving 6 bases not matched to a gene. The CDR3 totals 15 residues. Germline values: CDR1 SGHRS, CDR2 YFSETQ. In nucleotides, the CDR3 is TGCGCCAGCAGCTTGGCCGGGACAGGGGAAAGCGAGCAGTACTTC. Its protein product is CASSLAGTGESEQYF.

V gene TRBV7-3 combines with J gene TRBJ2-2, with 10 bases identical to TRBD1. V lost 2 bases and J lost 6; bases outside the gene matches: 3. CDR3 size: 15 residues. Germline V gene lookup returns CDR1 SGHTA and CDR2 FQGTGA. CDR3 nucleotide sequence: TGTGCCAGCAGCTTAGGACAGGGGGTCCCCGGGGAGCTGTTTTTT. Its translation: CASSLGQGVPGELFF. Drawing the rest from reference TRBV7-3 and TRBJ2-2, the complete variable domain is GAGVSQTPSNKVTEKGKYVELRCDPISGHTALYWYRQSLGQGPEFLIYFQGTGAADDSGLPNDRFFAVRPEGSVSTLKIQRTERGDSAVYLCASSLGQGVPGELFFGEGSRLTVL.

V gene TRBV6-5 combines with J gene TRBJ1-4; 7 bases line up with TRBD1. Germline V CDR1 and CDR2: MNHEY, SVGAGI. CDR3 length: 15 residues. V shed 6 bases, J shed 4 bases, and the junction held 8 bases outside the gene matches. The CDR3 bases are TGTGCCAGCAGCACCGACAGGGCCGGTAATGAAAAACTGTTTTTT. Translated: CASSTDRAGNEKLFF.

As DNA, the CDR3 is TGTGCCAGCAGCCAAGGAGGCAGGGGACTACAGCCCCAGCATTTT. Encoded protein: CASSQGGRGLQPQHF. This sequence joins TRBV3-1 (or the pseudogene TRBV3-2) and TRBJ1-5, with D perhaps TRBD1 (6 bases). Germline CDR1 LGHDT, CDR2 YNNKEL (reference sequence). CDR3 size: 15 residues. V dropped 1 base and J dropped 7 bases, with 14 bases sitting between them.

A word on this clone: The sample holds other DNA sequences that translate to the same CDR3. The V call is TRBV6-4, the J call TRBJ1-2; possible D gene TRBD1, 5 bases. This CDR3 is 12 amino acids long. Germline assignment: CDR1 MRHNA and CDR2 SNTAGT. The ends were cut back, 2 bases at V and 4 bases at J, with 5 bases in the middle. CDR3 DNA sequence: TGTGCCAGCAGTGACAGGGGCTATGGCTACACCTTC. Its protein product is CASSDRGYGYTF.

This chain uses TRBV19 with TRBJ2-1, with D hard to call. The CDR3 loop spans 15 amino acids. V was shortened by 0 bases and J by 2 bases, with 8 bases between the two germline ends. CDR1 and CDR2 from the germline V gene are LNHDA and SQIVND (reference sequence). This CDR3 is CASSIDVSPYNEQFF. The CDR3 DNA sequence: TGTGCCAGTAGTATAGATGTTAGCCCCTACAATGAGCAGTTCTTC. Variable domain in full (rest from reference TRBV19 and TRBJ2-1): DGGITQSPKYLFRKEGQNVTLSCEQNLNHDAMYWYRQDPGQGLRLIYYSQIVNDFQKGDIAEGYSVSREKKESFPLTVTSAQKNPTAFYLCASSIDVSPYNEQFFGPGTRLTVL.

This clone was seen more than once but under ten times. This chain uses TRBV28 with TRBJ2-7; 11 positions match TRBD1. Trimming cost V 10 bases and J 4 bases; bases outside gene matches: 9. The CDR3 extends over 14 amino acids. Germline CDR1 and CDR2: MDHEN and SYDVKM. The CDR3 spells CAIQRTGGMYEQYF. The CDR3 nucleotides read TGTGCCATACAAAGGACAGGGGGCATGTACGAGCAGTACTTC.

This chain joins TRBV20-1 and TRBJ2-1; 8 bases align to TRBD1. V gave up 3 bases and J gave up 8 bases; unmatched junction bases: 12. Germline CDR1 and CDR2: DFQATT and SNEGSKA (reference sequence). The CDR3 consists of 15 residues. The CDR3 nucleotides are TGCAGTGCTAGTTTGGCAGGGGGCCGTGTGGATGAGCAGTTCTTC. As protein: CSASLAGGRVDEQFF.

V and J are TRBV4-1 and TRBJ1-2; 7 bases fit TRBD1. CDR1 is MGHRA and CDR2 is YSYEKL in the germline V gene. The CDR3 has 15 residues. After removal of 2 bases from V and 8 bases from J, the junction contained 11 bases not matched to a gene. CDR3 loop: CASSQSLRGRLGYTF. The DNA for the CDR3 is TGCGCCAGCAGCCAATCTTTAAGGGGGCGTTTAGGCTACACCTTC.

The chain combines TRBV6-4 with TRBJ1-2; 9 nucleotides line up with TRBD1. The CDR3 has 17 amino acids. Per germline, CDR1 MRHNA and CDR2 SNTAGT. V lost 6 bases to trimming and J lost 2 bases; unmatched junction nucleotides: 13. The CDR3 nucleotides read TGTGCCAGCAGCCCCACCTCCGGGACAGGGTTCAACTATGGCTACACCTTC. Protein sequence: CASSPTSGTGFNYGYTF.

The rearrangement joins TRBV30 to TRBJ2-2; 9 bases map to TRBD2. The germline V gene has CDR1 GTSNPN and CDR2 SVGIG (reference sequence). The CDR3 covers 17 residues. Trimming cost V 3 bases and J 6 bases; bases outside gene matches: 14. CDR3 nucleotides: TGTGCCTGGAGGCGGTGGCGGGGGGGCCAGTTGGCCGGGGAGCTGTTTTTT. As protein: CAWRRWRGGQLAGELFF.

The CDR3: CASSFSGTGAYEQYF. The CDR3 DNA is TGTGCCAGCAGCTTTTCCGGGACAGGGGCCTACGAGCAGTACTTC. The chain has TRBV2 and TRBJ2-7; TRBD1 agrees at 10 bases. Looked up from germline, CDR1 is SNHLY and CDR2 is FYNNEI. V shed 6 bases, J shed 2 bases, and the junction held 7 bases outside the gene matches. The CDR3 is made up of 15 amino acids.

The V and J genes are TRBV19 and TRBJ1-4; the D is unclear. The CDR3 totals 11 residues. Germline assignment: CDR1 LNHDA and CDR2 SQIVND (reference sequence). Trimming shortened V by 11 bases and J by 3 bases, and 7 bases separated the two germline ends. CDR3 in DNA: TGTGCCGCTATAGCTAATGAAAAACTGTTTTTT. Its protein is CAAIANEKLFF.

The chain has TRBV9 and TRBJ2-5, with D uncertain. Trimming left V 0 bases short and J 2 bases short, with 8 bases between. This CDR3 is 14 amino acids long. Germline assignment: CDR1 SGDLS and CDR2 YYNGEE. The CDR3 DNA is TGTGCCAGCAGCGTAGGGGCAGCACAAGAGACCCAGTACTTC. It translates to CASSVGAAQETQYF.

The rearrangement joins TRBV6-6 to TRBJ2-3; tentative D call: TRBD2 (5 bases). The CDR3 spans 13 residues. The V end lost 6 bases, the J end lost 3 bases, and 10 bases lay between the germline ends. CDR1 MNHNY and CDR2 SVGAGI come from the germline V gene (reference sequence). Here the CDR3 reads CASRLESTDTQYF. CDR3 nucleotides: TGTGCCAGCAGACTAGAGAGTACAGATACGCAGTATTTT.

The chain carries TRBV12-3 or TRBV12-4 and TRBJ2-3, with no clear D. The CDR3 extends over 12 amino acids. V shed 3 bases and J shed 4 bases, with 5 bases lying between them. The CDR3 spells CASSFNSDTQYF. The CDR3 bases are TGTGCCAGCAGTTTTAATTCAGATACGCAGTATTTT.

The rearrangement links TRBV10-3 to TRBJ2-7; 9 bases line up with TRBD2. The germline V gene encodes CDR1 ENHRY and CDR2 SYGVKD. The V gene end was trimmed by 3 bases and the J gene end by 5 bases; junction bases not matched to a gene: 8. The CDR3 consists of 15 residues. The CDR3 loop reads CAISDRLAGFHEQYF. The CDR3 coding sequence is TGTGCCATCAGTGATCGGCTAGCGGGGTTCCACGAGCAGTACTTC.

This rearrangement joins TRBV11-2 to TRBJ1-6, with 7 nucleotides matching TRBD1. The trim removed 0 bases at V and 10 bases at J, leaving 21 bases unmatched. This CDR3 is built from 20 residues. CDR1 is SGHAT, CDR2 FQNNGV, per germline. The CDR3 sequence is CASSLEGVLEWRTGKSPLHF. CDR3 bases: TGTGCCAGCAGCTTAGAGGGGGTATTGGAGTGGAGGACAGGTAAATCACCCCTCCACTTT.

This clone was observed once. The genes are TRBV4-2 and TRBJ2-3; the match to TRBD2 covers 9 bases. The CDR3 is 19 residues long. CDR1 and CDR2 from the germline V gene are LGHNA and YNFKEQ. The ends lost 3 bases at V and 2 bases at J; junction bases unmatched: 15. Here the CDR3 reads CASSHSPRGGGKITDTQYF. The DNA for the CDR3 is TGTGCCAGCAGCCACTCACCTCGCGGGGGGGGTAAGATCACAGATACGCAGTATTTT.

The chain couples TRBV2 to TRBJ1-6; TRBD1 agrees at 12 bases. The CDR3 length is 16 residues. V lost 8 bases and J lost 4; bases outside the gene matches: 6. CDR1 SNHLY and CDR2 FYNNEI come from the germline V gene. CDR3 sequence: CASFLGQGAYNSPLHF. The CDR3 DNA reads as TGTGCCAGCTTTCTGGGACAGGGGGCGTATAATTCACCCCTCCACTTT.